This record covers a single TCR beta chain. The antigen remains unidentified. An end of the junction does not agree with germline; a read error may underlie this. There are 14 residues in the CDR3. Germline V CDR1 and CDR2: MDHEN, SYDVKM. This specimen comes from a study of response to subunit inactivated influenza vaccine. Findings and caveats of the study: The authors suggested that few new T cells are recruited per seasonal influenza vaccination.

TCRdb re-called the RT-PCR reads through MiXCR, storing one row per CDR3 protein. The table shows 500,000 to 600,000 distinct CDR3 sequences, with 12% occurring only once. Sequenced here: PBMCs from blood, sampled on the day of vaccination. The chain recombines TRBV28 with TRBJ1-6, with D perhaps matching TRBD1 (6 bases). The sequence derives from a man aged 45-60 years who received an inactivated influenza vaccine. CDR3 sequence reads: CASSLLGAGSPLPF. CDR3 DNA: TGTGCCAGCAGTTTATTGGGGGCAGGGTCACCCCTCCCCTTT.